One T cell receptor (beta chain) is described in this entry. Its antigen remains unknown. The sample comes from a study of beta chain features in type 1 diabetes. Whole-study findings and limits: Moderately but significantly shorter TCRB CDR3s were found in Type 1 diabetes patients in all four CD4+ subsets.

Every bit of the isolated RNA underwent reverse transcription, so sequencing read expressed TCRB transcripts. The read count averaged about 3.6 million across naive, central memory and regulatory T cell samples. Some clones are missing from TCRdb's copy, which holds only in-frame ones; the method was immunoSEQ multiplex PCR. The sample includes approximately 730,000 clones, around an eighth of them seen just once. The source material was naive CD4+ T cells from blood. This TCR derives from a man between 18 and 29 years old with type 1 diabetes.

The CDR3 spells CASSVTSGVNEQFF. The CDR3 DNA follows: TGTGCCAGCAGCGTCACTAGCGGGGTGAATGAGCAGTTCTTC. The chain carries TRBV9 and TRBJ2-1; 10 nucleotides match TRBD2. CDR1 is SGDLS and CDR2 is YYNGEE in the germline V gene. This CDR3 has 14 amino acids. Trimming took 2 bases from V and 7 from J; bases not matched to a gene: 3.